What follows is one T cell receptor (beta chain) and its context. Its antigen is not known. The data stem from a study of T cell repertoires in cytomegalovirus infection. General study findings and limits: HLA-C-restricted TCR beta clonotypes specific for CMV led the ex vivo response.

A single record per CDR3 protein comes from TCRdb applying MiXCR to the reads. The sample comprises some 700,000 distinct CDR3 sequences, 35% to 40% of which are singletons, and roughly 2.8% rests with the top ten. Source material: PBMCs. The TCR sequence derives from a human donor in good health (CMV status not recorded). Some clones in this sample may be carry-over from other donors' samples.

CDR3 region: CSAPGGPSSYEQYF. CDR3 nucleotides: TGCAGTGCTCCAGGGGGCCCGAGCTCCTACGAGCAGTACTTC. This chain connects TRBV20-1 to TRBJ2-7; 8 bases are a match to TRBD1. From germline, CDR1 is DFQATT and CDR2 SNEGSKA (reference sequence). This CDR3 contains 14 residues. V lost 5 bases and J lost 0; bases outside the gene matches: 6.